The rows below give T cell receptor beta chains drawn from one sample of a study of blood T cells in healthy people across ages. TCRdb recomputed calls from the 5' RACE reads with MiXCR, one row per CDR3 protein. The sample has 650,000 to 950,000 distinct CDR3 sequences, under 55% seen once. Sequencing was carried out using blood. The receptors originated from a man between 60 and 70 years old in good health. Each CDR3 is given with its conserved first and last residue. Fields, in order: V gene, D gene, J gene, CDR3 length, clone size, CDR3 protein, CDR3 DNA. A D gene is named only where the DNA matches it firmly. The size field is filled for only some rows; it gives once, few, many or a size class.

v_call: TRBV6-2/TRBV6-3; d_call: NA; j_call: TRBJ1-6; cdr3_length: 14; clone_size: NA; cdr3_aa: CASSETAYNSPLHF; cdr3_nt: TGTGCCAGCAGTGAGACTGCGTATAATTCACCCCTCCACTTT
v_call: TRBV29-1; d_call: TRBD1; j_call: TRBJ1-4; cdr3_length: 14; clone_size: NA; cdr3_aa: CSVEGGGTNEKLFF; cdr3_nt: TGCAGCGTTGAAGGAGGGGGCACTAATGAAAAACTGTTTTTT
v_call: TRBV7-9; d_call: NA; j_call: TRBJ2-4; cdr3_length: 14; clone_size: NA; cdr3_aa: CASSPGTNQNIQYF; cdr3_nt: TGTGCCAGCAGCCCCGGGACAAACCAAAACATTCAGTACTTC
v_call: TRBV20-1; d_call: TRBD1; j_call: TRBJ2-1; cdr3_length: 16; clone_size: NA; cdr3_aa: CSARDLDRGAYNEQFF; cdr3_nt: TGCAGTGCTAGAGACCTAGACAGGGGTGCCTACAATGAGCAGTTCTTC
v_call: TRBV29-1; d_call: TRBD1; j_call: TRBJ2-1; cdr3_length: 13; clone_size: many; cdr3_aa: CSVARQGPNEQFF; cdr3_nt: TGCAGCGTGGCCCGACAGGGCCCCAATGAGCAGTTCTTC
v_call: TRBV5-1; d_call: NA; j_call: TRBJ2-7; cdr3_length: 12; clone_size: NA; cdr3_aa: CASSLDKYEQYF; cdr3_nt: TGCGCCAGCAGCTTGGATAAATACGAGCAGTACTTC
v_call: TRBV5-6; d_call: TRBD1; j_call: TRBJ2-5; cdr3_length: 15; clone_size: NA; cdr3_aa: CASSPTETGKETQYF; cdr3_nt: TGTGCCAGCAGCCCGACAGAGACAGGGAAAGAGACCCAGTACTTC
v_call: TRBV7-2; d_call: TRBD2; j_call: TRBJ2-5; cdr3_length: 19; clone_size: few; cdr3_aa: CASSPSVRGLAGGQETQYF; cdr3_nt: TGTGCCAGCAGCCCCTCCGTCCGGGGTCTAGCGGGGGGGCAAGAGACCCAGTACTTC
v_call: TRBV9; d_call: TRBD2; j_call: TRBJ2-5; cdr3_length: 14; clone_size: NA; cdr3_aa: CASSAREGGETQYF; cdr3_nt: TGTGCCAGCAGCGCGCGGGAGGGAGGAGAGACCCAGTACTTC
v_call: TRBV6-2/TRBV6-3; d_call: NA; j_call: TRBJ1-5; cdr3_length: 14; clone_size: NA; cdr3_aa: CATFRQGGNQPQHF; cdr3_nt: TGTGCCACCTTCCGCCAGGGTGGGAATCAGCCCCAGCATTTT
v_call: TRBV6-2/TRBV6-3; d_call: TRBD2; j_call: TRBJ2-5; cdr3_length: 17; clone_size: NA; cdr3_aa: CASSYSKLAGDKETQYF; cdr3_nt: TGTGCCAGCAGTTACTCGAAACTAGCGGGGGATAAAGAGACCCAGTACTTC
v_call: TRBV20-1; d_call: NA; j_call: TRBJ2-7; cdr3_length: 14; clone_size: few; cdr3_aa: CSARMVGNLDEQYF; cdr3_nt: TGCAGTGCTAGAATGGTTGGGAATCTGGACGAGCAGTACTTC
v_call: TRBV3-1; d_call: NA; j_call: TRBJ2-1; cdr3_length: 17; clone_size: NA; cdr3_aa: CASSQEVLQAFYNEQFF; cdr3_nt: TGTGCCAGCAGCCAAGAAGTGTTACAGGCCTTCTACAATGAGCAGTTCTTC
v_call: TRBV27; d_call: NA; j_call: TRBJ2-7; cdr3_length: 13; clone_size: NA; cdr3_aa: CASSPPSGHEQYF; cdr3_nt: TGTGCCAGCAGCCCGCCGAGCGGTCACGAGCAGTACTTC
v_call: TRBV12-3/TRBV12-4; d_call: TRBD2; j_call: TRBJ2-5; cdr3_length: 14; clone_size: NA; cdr3_aa: CASSDLAAQETQYF; cdr3_nt: TGTGCCAGCAGCGATCTAGCGGCCCAAGAGACCCAGTACTTC
v_call: TRBV7-9; d_call: NA; j_call: TRBJ1-1; cdr3_length: 14; clone_size: NA; cdr3_aa: CASSSNRDITEAFF; cdr3_nt: TGTGCCAGCAGCTCCAACCGGGACATTACTGAAGCTTTCTTT
v_call: TRBV12-3/TRBV12-4; d_call: NA; j_call: TRBJ1-2; cdr3_length: 16; clone_size: NA; cdr3_aa: CASSLSGNWRSYGYTF; cdr3_nt: TGTGCCAGCAGTTTGTCAGGGAACTGGCGATCTTATGGCTACACCTTC
v_call: TRBV5-1; d_call: NA; j_call: TRBJ2-5; cdr3_length: 13; clone_size: many; cdr3_aa: CASSLEDLQTQYF; cdr3_nt: TGCGCCAGCAGCTTGGAAGACCTACAGACCCAGTACTTC
v_call: TRBV6-5; d_call: NA; j_call: TRBJ1-1; cdr3_length: 15; clone_size: NA; cdr3_aa: CASSFPGLSDTEAFF; cdr3_nt: TGTGCCAGCAGTTTCCCAGGGTTATCGGACACTGAAGCTTTCTTT
v_call: TRBV5-1; d_call: TRBD1; j_call: TRBJ1-6; cdr3_length: 17; clone_size: few; cdr3_aa: CASSPGTGGALNSPLHF; cdr3_nt: TGCGCCAGCAGCCCGGGGACAGGGGGCGCGTTGAATTCACCCCTCCACTTT
v_call: TRBV7-2; d_call: TRBD2; j_call: TRBJ2-4; cdr3_length: 15; clone_size: few; cdr3_aa: CASSWRLAGGNIQYF; cdr3_nt: TGTGCCAGCAGCTGGAGACTAGCGGGGGGGAACATTCAGTACTTC
v_call: TRBV29-1; d_call: NA; j_call: TRBJ1-1; cdr3_length: 11; clone_size: few; cdr3_aa: CSVLIQTEAFF; cdr3_nt: TGCAGCGTCCTTATACAGACTGAAGCTTTCTTT
v_call: TRBV20-1; d_call: NA; j_call: TRBJ2-1; cdr3_length: 11; clone_size: NA; cdr3_aa: CSASTSNEQFF; cdr3_nt: TGCAGTGCTTCGACATCCAATGAGCAGTTCTTC
v_call: TRBV6-2/TRBV6-3; d_call: NA; j_call: TRBJ1-5; cdr3_length: 15; clone_size: NA; cdr3_aa: CASSYLRGVDQPQHF; cdr3_nt: TGTGCCAGCAGTTACCTACGGGGGGTCGATCAGCCCCAGCATTTT
v_call: TRBV20-1; d_call: NA; j_call: TRBJ2-7; cdr3_length: 11; clone_size: few; cdr3_aa: CSAPTRYEQYF; cdr3_nt: TGCAGTGCACCGACCCGTTACGAGCAGTACTTC
v_call: TRBV7-6; d_call: NA; j_call: TRBJ2-2; cdr3_length: 12; clone_size: once; cdr3_aa: CASSLGTDQLFF; cdr3_nt: TGTGCCAGCAGCTTAGGGACAGACCAGCTGTTTTTT
v_call: TRBV11-3; d_call: TRBD2; j_call: TRBJ2-3; cdr3_length: 13; clone_size: NA; cdr3_aa: CASASGITDTQYF; cdr3_nt: TGTGCCAGCGCTAGCGGGATCACAGATACGCAGTATTTT
v_call: TRBV28; d_call: NA; j_call: TRBJ2-7; cdr3_length: 15; clone_size: NA; cdr3_aa: CASSLRDDGPYEQYF; cdr3_nt: TGTGCCAGCAGCTTACGGGACGACGGGCCCTACGAGCAGTACTTC
v_call: TRBV27; d_call: TRBD1; j_call: TRBJ1-5; cdr3_length: 14; clone_size: NA; cdr3_aa: CASSDGQGVQPQHF; cdr3_nt: TGTGCCAGCAGTGATGGACAGGGGGTGCAGCCCCAGCATTTT
v_call: TRBV10-3; d_call: NA; j_call: TRBJ1-1; cdr3_length: 14; clone_size: NA; cdr3_aa: CAISDNQQRREAFF; cdr3_nt: TGTGCCATCAGTGATAACCAGCAGCGGCGTGAAGCTTTCTTT
v_call: TRBV20-1; d_call: TRBD1; j_call: TRBJ2-3; cdr3_length: 17; clone_size: NA; cdr3_aa: CSARPPGTGGSTDTQYF; cdr3_nt: TGCAGTGCTAGACCTCCCGGGACAGGGGGTAGCACAGATACGCAGTATTTT
v_call: TRBV5-5; d_call: NA; j_call: TRBJ2-1; cdr3_length: 12; clone_size: NA; cdr3_aa: CASSLSDNEQFF; cdr3_nt: TGTGCCAGCAGCTTGAGTGACAATGAGCAGTTCTTC